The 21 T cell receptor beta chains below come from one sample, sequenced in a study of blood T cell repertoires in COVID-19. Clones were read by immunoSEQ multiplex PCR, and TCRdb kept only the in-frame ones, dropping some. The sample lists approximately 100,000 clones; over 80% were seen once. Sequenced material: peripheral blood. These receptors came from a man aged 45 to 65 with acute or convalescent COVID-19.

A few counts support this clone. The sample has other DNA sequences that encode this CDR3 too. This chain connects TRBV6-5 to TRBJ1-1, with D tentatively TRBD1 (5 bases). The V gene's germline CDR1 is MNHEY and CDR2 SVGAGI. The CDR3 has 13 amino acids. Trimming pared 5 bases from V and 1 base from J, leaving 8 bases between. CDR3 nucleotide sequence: TGTGCCAGCAGTAAAACAGGGAACACTGAAGCTTTCTTT. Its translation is CASSKTGNTEAFF.

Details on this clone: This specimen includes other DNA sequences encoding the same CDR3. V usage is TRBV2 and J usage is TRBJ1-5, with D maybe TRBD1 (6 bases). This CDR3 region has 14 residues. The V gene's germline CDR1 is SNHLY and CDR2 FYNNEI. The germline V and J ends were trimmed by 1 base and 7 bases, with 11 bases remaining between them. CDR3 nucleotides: TGTGCCAGCAGTGAAGGAGGGGGAAGGCAGCCCCAGCATTTT. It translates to CASSEGGGRQPQHF.

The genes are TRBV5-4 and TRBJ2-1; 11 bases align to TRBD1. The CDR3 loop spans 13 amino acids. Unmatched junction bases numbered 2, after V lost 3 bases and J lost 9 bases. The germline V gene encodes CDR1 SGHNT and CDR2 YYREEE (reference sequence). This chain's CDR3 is CASSWDRGAEQFF. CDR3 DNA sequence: TGTGCCAGCAGCTGGGACAGGGGGGCTGAGCAGTTCTTC. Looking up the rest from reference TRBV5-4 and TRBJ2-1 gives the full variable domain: ETGVTQSPTHLIKTRGQQVTLRCSSQSGHNTVSWYQQALGQGPQFIFQYYREEENGRGNFPPRFSGLQFPNYSSELNVNALELDDSALYLCASSWDRGAEQFFGPGTRLTVL.

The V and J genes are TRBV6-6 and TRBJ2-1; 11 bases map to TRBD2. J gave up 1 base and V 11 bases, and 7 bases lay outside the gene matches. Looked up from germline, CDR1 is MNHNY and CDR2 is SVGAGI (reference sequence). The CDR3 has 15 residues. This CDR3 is CAASSGGLSYNEQFF. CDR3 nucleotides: TGTGCCGCCTCTAGCGGGGGGTTATCCTACAATGAGCAGTTCTTC.

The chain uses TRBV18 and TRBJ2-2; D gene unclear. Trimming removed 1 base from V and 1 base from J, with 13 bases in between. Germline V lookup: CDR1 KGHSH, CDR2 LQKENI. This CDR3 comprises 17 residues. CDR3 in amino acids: CASSPLGQLMNTGELFF. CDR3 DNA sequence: TGTGCCAGCTCACCACTTGGGCAGCTGATGAACACCGGGGAGCTGTTTTTT.

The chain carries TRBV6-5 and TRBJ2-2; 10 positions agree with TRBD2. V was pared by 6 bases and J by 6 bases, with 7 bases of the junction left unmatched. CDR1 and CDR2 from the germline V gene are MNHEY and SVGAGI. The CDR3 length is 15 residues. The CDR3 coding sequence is TGTGCCAGCAGCCCAGGACTAGCGGTATCCGGGGAGCTGTTTTTT. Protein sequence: CASSPGLAVSGELFF.

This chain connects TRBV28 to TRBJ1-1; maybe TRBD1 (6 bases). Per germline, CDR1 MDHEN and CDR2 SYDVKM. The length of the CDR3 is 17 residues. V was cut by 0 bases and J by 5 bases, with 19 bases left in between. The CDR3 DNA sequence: TGTGCCAGCAGTTTATGGGGGGCGGGGAGGGGAAGAACTGAAGCTTTCTTT. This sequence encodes CASSLWGAGRGRTEAFF. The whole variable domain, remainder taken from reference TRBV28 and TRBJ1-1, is DVKVTQSSRYLVKRTGEKVFLECVQDMDHENMFWYRQDPGLGLRLIYFSYDVKMKEKGDIPEGYSVSREKKERFSLILESASTNQTSMYLCASSLWGAGRGRTEAFFGQGTRLTVV.

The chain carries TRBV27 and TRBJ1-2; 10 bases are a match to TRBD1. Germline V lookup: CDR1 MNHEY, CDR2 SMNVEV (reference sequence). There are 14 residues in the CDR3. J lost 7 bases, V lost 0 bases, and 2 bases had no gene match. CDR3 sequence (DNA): TGTGCCAGCAGTTTATCGGACAGGGGGTTTGGCTACACCTTC. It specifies CASSLSDRGFGYTF.

CDR3 amino acids: CASSIAGTGGYNEQFF. Written as DNA, the CDR3 is TGTGCCAGTAGTATAGCCGGGACAGGGGGCTACAATGAGCAGTTCTTC. This chain joins TRBV19 and TRBJ2-1; TRBD1 agrees at 11 bases. Germline assignment: CDR1 LNHDA and CDR2 SQIVND (reference sequence). CDR3 length: 16 residues. V lost 1 base, J lost 3 bases, and 2 bases stayed unmatched.

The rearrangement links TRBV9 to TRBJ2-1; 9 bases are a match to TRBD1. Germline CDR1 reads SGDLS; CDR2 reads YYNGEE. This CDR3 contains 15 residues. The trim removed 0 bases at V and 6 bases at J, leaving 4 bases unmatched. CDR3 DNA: TGTGCCAGCAGCGTAGGGGACAGGGTGGGCAATGAGCAGTTCTTC. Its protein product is CASSVGDRVGNEQFF.

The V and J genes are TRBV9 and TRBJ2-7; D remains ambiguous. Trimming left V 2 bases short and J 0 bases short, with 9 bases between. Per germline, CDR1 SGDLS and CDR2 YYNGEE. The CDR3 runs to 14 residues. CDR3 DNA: TGTGCCAGCAGCGTCAACAGAGACTCCTACGAGCAGTACTTC. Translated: CASSVNRDSYEQYF.

The CDR3 loop is CARSFDRGRLGELFF. In DNA form, the CDR3 reads TGTGCCAGAAGCTTTGACAGGGGGCGTTTGGGGGAGCTGTTTTTT. The chain recombines TRBV5-3 with TRBJ2-2; TRBD1 aligns across 10 bases. TRBV5-3 is known as an ORF, though its function is uncertain. V was pared by 2 bases and J by 8 bases, with 6 bases of the junction left unmatched. The CDR3 is made up of 15 amino acids.

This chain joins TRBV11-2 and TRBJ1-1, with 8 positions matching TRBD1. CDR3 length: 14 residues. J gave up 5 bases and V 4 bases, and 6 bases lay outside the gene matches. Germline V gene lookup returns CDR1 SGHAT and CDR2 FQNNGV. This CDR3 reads CASSSVRGQTEAFF. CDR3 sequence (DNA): TGTGCCAGCAGCTCCGTCAGGGGGCAAACTGAAGCTTTCTTT.

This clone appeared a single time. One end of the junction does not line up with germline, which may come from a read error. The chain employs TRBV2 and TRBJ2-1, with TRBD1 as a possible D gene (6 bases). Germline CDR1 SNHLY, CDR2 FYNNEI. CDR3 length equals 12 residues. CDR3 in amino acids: CASRQDNNEQFF. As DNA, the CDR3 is TGTGCTAGCAGACAGGATAACAATGAGCAGTTCTTC.

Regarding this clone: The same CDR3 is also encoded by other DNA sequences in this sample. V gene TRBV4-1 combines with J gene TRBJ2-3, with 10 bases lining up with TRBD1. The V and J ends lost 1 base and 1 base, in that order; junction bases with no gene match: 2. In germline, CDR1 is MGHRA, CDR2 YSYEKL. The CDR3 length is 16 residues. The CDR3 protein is CASSQGQGARTDTQYF. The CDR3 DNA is TGCGCCAGCAGCCAAGGACAGGGGGCGCGCACAGATACGCAGTATTTT.

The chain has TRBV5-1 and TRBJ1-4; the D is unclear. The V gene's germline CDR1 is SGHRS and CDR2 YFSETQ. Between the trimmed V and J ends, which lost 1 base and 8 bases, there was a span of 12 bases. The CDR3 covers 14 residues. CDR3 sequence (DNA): TGCGCCAGCAGCTTGCACAGTTCACAGGAAAAACTGTTTTTT. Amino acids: CASSLHSSQEKLFF.

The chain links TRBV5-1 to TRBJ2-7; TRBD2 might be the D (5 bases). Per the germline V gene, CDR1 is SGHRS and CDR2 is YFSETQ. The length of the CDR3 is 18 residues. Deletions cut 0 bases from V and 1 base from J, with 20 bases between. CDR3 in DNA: TGCGCCAGCAGCTTGGCCCTGGGGAGTAGATATCGTTCCTACGAGCAGTACTTC. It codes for CASSLALGSRYRSYEQYF.

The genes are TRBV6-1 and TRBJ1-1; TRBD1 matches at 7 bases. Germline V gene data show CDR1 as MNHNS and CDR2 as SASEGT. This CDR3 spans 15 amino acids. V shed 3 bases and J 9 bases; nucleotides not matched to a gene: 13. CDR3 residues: CASSDLRTRDSKAFF. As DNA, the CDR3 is TGTGCCAGCAGTGATCTACGAACCCGGGACAGTAAAGCTTTCTTT.

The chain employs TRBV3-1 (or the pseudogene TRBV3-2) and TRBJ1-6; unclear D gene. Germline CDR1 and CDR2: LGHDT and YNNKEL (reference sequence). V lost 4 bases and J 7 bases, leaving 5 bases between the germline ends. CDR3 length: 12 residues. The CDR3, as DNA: TGTGCCAGCAGCCCAGGAAATTCACCCCTCCACTTT. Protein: CASSPGNSPLHF.

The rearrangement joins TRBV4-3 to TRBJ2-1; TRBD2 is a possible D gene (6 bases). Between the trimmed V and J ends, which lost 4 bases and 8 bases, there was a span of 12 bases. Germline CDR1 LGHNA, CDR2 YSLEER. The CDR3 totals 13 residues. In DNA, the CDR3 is TGCGCCAGCAGCCGCACTAGCAAGGATGAGCAGTTCTTC. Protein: CASSRTSKDEQFF.

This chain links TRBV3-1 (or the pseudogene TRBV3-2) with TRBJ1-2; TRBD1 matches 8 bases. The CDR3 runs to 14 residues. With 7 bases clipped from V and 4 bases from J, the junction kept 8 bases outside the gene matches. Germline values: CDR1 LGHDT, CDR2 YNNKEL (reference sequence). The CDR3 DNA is TGTGCCAGCACGGCCCGAACAGGGGGCTATGGCTACACCTTC. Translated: CASTARTGGYGYTF.